The present TCR beta chain was sequenced within a study of a mutant IDH1 vaccine in newly diagnosed glioma. TCRdb keeps only in-frame clones here, not all; method: immunoSEQ multiplex PCR. Among approximately 88,000 clones listed, 80% were seen once. Trimming removed 1 base from V and 3 bases from J, with 10 bases in between. The CDR3 extends over 14 amino acids. The V gene's germline CDR1 is LGHNA and CDR2 YNFKEQ. Time point in this sample: baseline, week 1 (first vaccination visit). The treatment: pre-vaccination baseline after standard-of-care therapy. Sequences were derived from PBMCs, sampled from a glioma patient treated with radiotherapy, temozolomide or both. The source is a man in his forties with glioma. The chain couples TRBV4-2 to TRBJ2-7; D ambiguous. The CDR3 protein is CASSQGPDRYEQYF. The CDR3, as DNA: TGTGCCAGCAGCCAAGGGCCAGACCGCTACGAGCAGTACTTC.